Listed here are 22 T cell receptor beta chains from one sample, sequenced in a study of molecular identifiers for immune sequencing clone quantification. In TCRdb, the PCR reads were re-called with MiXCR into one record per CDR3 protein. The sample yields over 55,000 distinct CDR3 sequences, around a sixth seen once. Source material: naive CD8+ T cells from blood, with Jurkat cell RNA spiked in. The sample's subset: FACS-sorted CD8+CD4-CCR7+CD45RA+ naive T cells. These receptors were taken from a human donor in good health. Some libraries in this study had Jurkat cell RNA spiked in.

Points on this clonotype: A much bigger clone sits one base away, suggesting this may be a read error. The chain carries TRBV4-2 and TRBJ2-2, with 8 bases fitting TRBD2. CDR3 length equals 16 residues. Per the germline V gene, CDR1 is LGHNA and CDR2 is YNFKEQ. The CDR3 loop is CASSQLGTSASGELLF. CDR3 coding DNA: TGTGCCAGCAGCCAACTCGGGACTAGTGCTTCCGGGGAGCTGCTTTTT.

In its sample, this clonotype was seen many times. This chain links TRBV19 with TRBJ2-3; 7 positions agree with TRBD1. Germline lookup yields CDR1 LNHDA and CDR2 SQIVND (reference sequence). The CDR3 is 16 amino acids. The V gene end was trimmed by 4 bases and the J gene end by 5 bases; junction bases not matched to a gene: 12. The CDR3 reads CASSTRQGLVGDTQYF. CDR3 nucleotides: TGTGCCAGTAGTACCCGACAGGGTCTTGTCGGAGATACGCAGTATTTT.

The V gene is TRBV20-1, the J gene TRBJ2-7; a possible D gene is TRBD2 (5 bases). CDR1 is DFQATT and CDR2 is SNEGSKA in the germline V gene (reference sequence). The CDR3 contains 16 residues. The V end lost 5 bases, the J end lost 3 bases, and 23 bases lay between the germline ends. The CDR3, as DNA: TGCAGTGCTTCCATAGCGCGCCGATACACCGACTACGAGCAGTACTTC. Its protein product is CSASIARRYTDYEQYF.

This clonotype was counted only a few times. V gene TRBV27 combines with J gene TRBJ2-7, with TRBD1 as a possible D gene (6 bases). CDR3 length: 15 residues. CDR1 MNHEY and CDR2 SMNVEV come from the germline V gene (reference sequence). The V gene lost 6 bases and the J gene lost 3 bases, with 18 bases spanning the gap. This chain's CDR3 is CASSNRGTWDYEQYF. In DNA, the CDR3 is TGTGCCAGCAGCAATAGGGGGACCTGGGACTACGAGCAGTACTTC.

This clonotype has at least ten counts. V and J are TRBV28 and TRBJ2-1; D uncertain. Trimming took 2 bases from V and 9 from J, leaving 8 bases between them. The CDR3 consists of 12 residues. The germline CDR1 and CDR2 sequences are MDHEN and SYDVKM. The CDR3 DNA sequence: TGTGCCAGCAGTTTAGGGTGGAGTGAGCAGTTCTTC. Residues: CASSLGWSEQFF.

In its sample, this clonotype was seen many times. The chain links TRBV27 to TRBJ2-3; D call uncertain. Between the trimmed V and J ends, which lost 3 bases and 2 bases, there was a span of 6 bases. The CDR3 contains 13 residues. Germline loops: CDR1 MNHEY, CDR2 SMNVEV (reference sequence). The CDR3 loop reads CASSLWPTDTQYF. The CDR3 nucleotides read TGTGCCAGCAGTTTGTGGCCCACAGATACGCAGTATTTT.

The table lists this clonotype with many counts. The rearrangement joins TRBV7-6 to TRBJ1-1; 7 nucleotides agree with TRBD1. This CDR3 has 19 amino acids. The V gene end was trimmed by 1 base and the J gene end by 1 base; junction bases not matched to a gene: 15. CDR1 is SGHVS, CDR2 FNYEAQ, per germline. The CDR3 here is CASSLGPLGTEDKNTEAFF. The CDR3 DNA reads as TGTGCCAGCAGCTTAGGCCCCCTTGGGACAGAAGATAAGAACACTGAAGCTTTCTTT.

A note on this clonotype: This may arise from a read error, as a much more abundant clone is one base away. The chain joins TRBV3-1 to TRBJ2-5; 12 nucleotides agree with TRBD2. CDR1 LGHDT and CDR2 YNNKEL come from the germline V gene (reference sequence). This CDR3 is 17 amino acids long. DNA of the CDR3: TGTGCCGGCAGCCAAGATGGACTAGCGGGACCCCAAGAGACCCAGTACTTC. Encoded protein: CAGSQDGLAGPQETQYF.

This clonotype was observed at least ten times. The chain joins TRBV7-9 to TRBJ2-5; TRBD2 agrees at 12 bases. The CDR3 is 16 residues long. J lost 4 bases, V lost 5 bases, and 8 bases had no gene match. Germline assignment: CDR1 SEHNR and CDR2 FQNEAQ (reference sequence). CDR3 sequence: CASSASSGRASETQYF. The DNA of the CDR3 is TGTGCCAGCAGCGCCTCTAGCGGGAGGGCCTCAGAGACCCAGTACTTC.

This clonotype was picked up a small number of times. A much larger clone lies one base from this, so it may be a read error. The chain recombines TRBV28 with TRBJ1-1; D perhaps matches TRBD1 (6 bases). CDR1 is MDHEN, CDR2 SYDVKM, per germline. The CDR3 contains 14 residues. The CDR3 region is CASSFLRDTTEALF. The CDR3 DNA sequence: TGTGCCAGCAGTTTTCTCCGGGACACCACTGAAGCTCTCTTT.

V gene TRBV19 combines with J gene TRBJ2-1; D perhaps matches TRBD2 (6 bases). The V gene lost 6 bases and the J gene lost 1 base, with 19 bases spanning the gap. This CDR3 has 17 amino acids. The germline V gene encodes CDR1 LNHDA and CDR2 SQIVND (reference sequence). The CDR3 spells CASRSGWWAGSYNEQFF. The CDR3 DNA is TGTGCCAGTAGGTCCGGATGGTGGGCGGGATCCTACAATGAGCAGTTCTTC.

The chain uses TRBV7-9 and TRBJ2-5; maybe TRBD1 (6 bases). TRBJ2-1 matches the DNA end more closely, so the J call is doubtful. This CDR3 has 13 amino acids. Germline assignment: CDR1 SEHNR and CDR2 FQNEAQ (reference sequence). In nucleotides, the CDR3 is TGTGCCAGCACTCCCCCAGGGGTGCATGAGCAGTTCTTC. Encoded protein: CASTPPGVHEQFF.

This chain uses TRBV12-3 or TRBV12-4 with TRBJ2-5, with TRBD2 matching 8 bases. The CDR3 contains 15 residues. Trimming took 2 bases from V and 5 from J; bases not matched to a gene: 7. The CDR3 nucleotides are TGTGCCAGCAGTTTATCGGGAGGGGCGAGGGAGACCCAGTACTTC. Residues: CASSLSGGARETQYF.

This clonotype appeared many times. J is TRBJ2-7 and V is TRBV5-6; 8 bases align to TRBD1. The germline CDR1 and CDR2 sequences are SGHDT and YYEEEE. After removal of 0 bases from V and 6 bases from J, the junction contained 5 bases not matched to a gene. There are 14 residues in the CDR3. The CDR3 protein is CASSLGQGAIEQYF. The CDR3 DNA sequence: TGTGCCAGCAGCTTGGGTCAGGGGGCCATCGAGCAGTACTTC.

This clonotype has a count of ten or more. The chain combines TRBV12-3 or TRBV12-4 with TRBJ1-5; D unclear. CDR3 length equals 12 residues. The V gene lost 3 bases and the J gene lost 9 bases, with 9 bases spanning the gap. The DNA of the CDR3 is TGTGCCAGCAGTTTGGGCGGAGGGCCCCAGCATTTT. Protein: CASSLGGGPQHF.

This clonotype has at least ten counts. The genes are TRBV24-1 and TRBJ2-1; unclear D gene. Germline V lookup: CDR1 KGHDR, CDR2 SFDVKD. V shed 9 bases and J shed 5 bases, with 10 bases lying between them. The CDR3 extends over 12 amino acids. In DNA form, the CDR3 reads TGTGCCACCGTTGGAGTTAACAATGAGCAGTTCTTC. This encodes CATVGVNNEQFF.

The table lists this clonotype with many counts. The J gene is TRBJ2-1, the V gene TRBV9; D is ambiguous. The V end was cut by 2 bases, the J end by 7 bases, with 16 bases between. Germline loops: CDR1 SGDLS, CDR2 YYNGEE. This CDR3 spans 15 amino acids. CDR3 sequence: CASSVLAVGRNEQFF. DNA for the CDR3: TGTGCCAGCAGCGTGCTCGCGGTAGGTCGGAATGAGCAGTTCTTC. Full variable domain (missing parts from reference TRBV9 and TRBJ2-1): DSGVTQTPKHLITATGQRVTLRCSPRSGDLSVYWYQQSLDQGLQFLIQYYNGEERAKGNILERFSAQQFPDLHSELNLSSLELGDSALYFCASSVLAVGRNEQFFGPGTRLTVL.

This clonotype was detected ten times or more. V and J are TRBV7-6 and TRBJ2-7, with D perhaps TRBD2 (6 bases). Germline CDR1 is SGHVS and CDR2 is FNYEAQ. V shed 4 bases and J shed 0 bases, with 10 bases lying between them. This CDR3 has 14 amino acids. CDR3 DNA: TGTGCCAGCAGCTCGGGACTGCTCTCCTACGAGCAGTACTTC. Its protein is CASSSGLLSYEQYF.

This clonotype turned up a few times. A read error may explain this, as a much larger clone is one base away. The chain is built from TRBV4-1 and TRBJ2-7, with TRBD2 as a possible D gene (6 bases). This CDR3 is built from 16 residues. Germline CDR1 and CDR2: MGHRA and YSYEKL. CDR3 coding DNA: TGCGCCAGCGGCCAAGCGGAAACTGGAGGGTGGGACGAGCAGTACTTC. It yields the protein CASGQAETGGWDEQYF.

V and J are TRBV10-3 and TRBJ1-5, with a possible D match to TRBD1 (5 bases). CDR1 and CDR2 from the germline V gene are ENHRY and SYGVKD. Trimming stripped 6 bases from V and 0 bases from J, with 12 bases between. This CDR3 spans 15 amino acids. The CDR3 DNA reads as TGTGCCATCAGGGTGGAAGGGGATAGCAATCAGCCCCAGCATTTT. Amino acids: CAIRVEGDSNQPQHF.

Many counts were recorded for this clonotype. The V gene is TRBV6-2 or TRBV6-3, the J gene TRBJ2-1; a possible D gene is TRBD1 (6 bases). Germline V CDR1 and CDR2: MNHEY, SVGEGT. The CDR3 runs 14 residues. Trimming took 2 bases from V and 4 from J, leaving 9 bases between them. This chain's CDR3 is CASSYEGEYNEQFF. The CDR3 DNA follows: TGTGCCAGCAGTTACGAGGGGGAATACAATGAGCAGTTCTTC.

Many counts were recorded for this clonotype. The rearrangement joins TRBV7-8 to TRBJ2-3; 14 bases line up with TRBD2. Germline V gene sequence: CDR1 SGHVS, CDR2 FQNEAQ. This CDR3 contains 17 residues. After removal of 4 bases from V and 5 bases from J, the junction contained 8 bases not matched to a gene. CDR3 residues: CASSSRLAGGPEDTQYF. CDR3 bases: TGTGCCAGCAGCTCTAGACTAGCGGGAGGGCCGGAAGATACGCAGTATTTT.